This TCR beta chain was obtained from a study of OX40 agonist ivuxolimab in advanced cancers. The overall study: Males comprised roughly four fifths of the group, whose mean age was approximately 60 years (range roughly 20 to 85).

TCRdb keeps only in-frame clones here, not all; method: immunoSEQ multiplex PCR. The repertoire holds 70,000 or so clones, with 75% to 90% as singletons. The specimen comprised CD4+ or CD8+ T cells sorted from blood, sampled in a trial of the OX40 agonist ivuxolimab. This TCR was sampled from an adult with an advanced solid tumor such as melanoma, head and neck, liver or kidney cancer.

The CDR3 spells CASSLSGQGWDTQYF. CDR3 in DNA: TGTGCCAGCAGCTTATCGGGCCAGGGGTGGGATACGCAGTATTTT. This rearrangement joins TRBV7-2 to TRBJ2-3; D may be TRBD1 (6 bases). CDR1 and CDR2 from the germline V gene are SGHTA and FQGNSA. The CDR3 consists of 15 residues. V lost 2 bases to trimming and J lost 6 bases, with 15 bases between them.